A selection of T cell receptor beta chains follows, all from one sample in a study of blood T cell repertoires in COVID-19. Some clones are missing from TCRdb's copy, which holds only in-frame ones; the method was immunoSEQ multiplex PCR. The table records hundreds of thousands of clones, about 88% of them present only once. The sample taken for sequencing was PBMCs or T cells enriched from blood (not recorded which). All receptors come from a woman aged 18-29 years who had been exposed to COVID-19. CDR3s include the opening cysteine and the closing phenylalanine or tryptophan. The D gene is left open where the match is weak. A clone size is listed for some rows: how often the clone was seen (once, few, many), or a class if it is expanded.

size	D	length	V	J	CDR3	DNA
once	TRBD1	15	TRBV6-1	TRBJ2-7	CASSEAPGQGFEQYF	TGTGCCAGCAGTGAAGCGCCGGGACAGGGATTCGAGCAGTACTTC
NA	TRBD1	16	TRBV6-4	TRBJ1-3	CASSAGQGGTGNTIYF	TGTGCCAGCAGTGCTGGACAGGGAGGGACTGGAAACACCATATATTTT
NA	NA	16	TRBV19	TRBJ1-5	CASKGFREVGNQPQHF	TGTGCCAGTAAAGGGTTTCGGGAAGTCGGCAATCAGCCCCAGCATTTT
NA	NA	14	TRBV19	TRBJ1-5	CAKHFRDRNQPQHF	TGTGCCAAGCATTTCAGGGATCGCAATCAGCCCCAGCATTTT
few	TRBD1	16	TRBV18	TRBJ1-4	CASSTSQQGVNEKLFF	TGTGCCAGCTCAACATCCCAACAGGGGGTTAATGAAAAACTGTTTTTT
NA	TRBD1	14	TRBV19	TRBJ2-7	CANREGRGQDEQYF	TGTGCCAATAGAGAGGGCAGGGGGCAGGACGAGCAGTACTTC
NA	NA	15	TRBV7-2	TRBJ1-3	CASSLVPRGGNTIYF	TGTGCCAGCAGCTTAGTTCCCAGGGGAGGAAACACCATATATTTT
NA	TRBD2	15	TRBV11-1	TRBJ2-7	CASSKNRGSGSEQYF	TGTGCCAGCAGCAAAAACCGTGGTAGCGGGAGCGAGCAGTACTTC
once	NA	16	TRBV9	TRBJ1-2	CASSTHLVGLTYGYTF	TGTGCCAGCAGCACCCACTTGGTGGGACTGACCTATGGCTACACCTTC
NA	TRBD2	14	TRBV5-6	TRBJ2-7	CASSLGLADPEQYF	TGTGCCAGCAGCTTGGGACTAGCGGACCCCGAGCAGTACTTC
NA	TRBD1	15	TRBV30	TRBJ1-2	CAWRGTGGSFGGYTF	TGTGCCTGGCGGGGGACAGGGGGCTCATTTGGAGGCTACACCTTC
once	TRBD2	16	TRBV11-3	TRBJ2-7	CASSNLYAGETYEQYF	TGTGCCAGCAGCAACTTATACGCGGGGGAAACCTACGAGCAGTACTTC
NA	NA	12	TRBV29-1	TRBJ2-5	CSVGASDPTQYF	TGCAGCGTTGGGGCTAGCGATCCGACCCAGTACTTC
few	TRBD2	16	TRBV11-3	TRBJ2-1	CASSSWGGPGLNEQFF	TGTGCCAGCAGCTCCTGGGGGGGACCGGGTTTGAATGAGCAGTTCTTC
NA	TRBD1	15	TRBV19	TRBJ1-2	CASSIGTGLSFGYTF	TGTGCCAGTAGTATCGGGACAGGGCTAAGCTTTGGCTACACCTTC
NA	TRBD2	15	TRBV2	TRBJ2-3	CASTEGRGVTDTQYF	TGTGCCAGCACCGAGGGGCGGGGGGTCACAGATACGCAGTATTTT
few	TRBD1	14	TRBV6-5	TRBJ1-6	CASSRDRGISPLHF	TGTGCCAGCAGCCGGGACAGAGGGATTTCACCCCTCCACTTT
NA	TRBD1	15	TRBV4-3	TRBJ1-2	CASSQGARGNYGYTF	TGCGCCAGCAGCCAAGGGGCCAGGGGGAACTATGGCTACACCTTC
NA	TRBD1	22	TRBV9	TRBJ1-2	CASSGLAPQRNRQGEGVYGYTF	TGTGCCAGCAGCGGACTTGCCCCGCAGCGTAACCGACAGGGGGAGGGCGTCTATGGCTACACCTTC
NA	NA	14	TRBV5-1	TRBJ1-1	CASSLLAKNTEAFF	TGCGCCAGCAGCTTGCTTGCGAAGAACACTGAAGCTTTCTTT
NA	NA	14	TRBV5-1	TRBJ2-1	CASSISSAYNEQFF	TGCGCCAGCAGCATCTCTAGCGCCTACAATGAGCAGTTCTTC
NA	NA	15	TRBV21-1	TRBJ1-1	CASSKVWEGGTEAFF	TGTGCCAGCAGCAAAGTTTGGGAGGGGGGAACTGAAGCTTTCTTT
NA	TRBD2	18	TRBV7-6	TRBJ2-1	CASSLPGLSSSSYNEQFF	TGTGCCAGCAGCTTACCGGGACTATCCTCAAGCTCCTACAATGAGCAGTTCTTC
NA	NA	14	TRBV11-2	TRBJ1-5	CASSAGNSNQPQHF	TGTGCCAGCAGCGCAGGGAATAGCAATCAGCCCCAGCATTTT
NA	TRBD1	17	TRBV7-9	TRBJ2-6	CASSLDRGLSGANVLTF	TGTGCCAGCAGCTTAGACAGGGGGCTCTCTGGGGCCAACGTCCTGACTTTC
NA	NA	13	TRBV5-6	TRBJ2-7	CASRRRGKDEQYF	TGTGCCAGCAGGCGGAGAGGGAAGGACGAGCAGTACTTC
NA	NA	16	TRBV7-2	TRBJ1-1	CASSRRRGLMNTEAFF	TGTGCCAGCAGCCGCCGGCGGGGCCTGATGAACACTGAAGCTTTCTTT
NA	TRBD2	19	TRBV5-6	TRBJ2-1	CASSSHPLGLAGSLNEQFF	TGTGCCAGCAGCTCCCACCCCCTGGGACTAGCGGGGTCATTGAATGAGCAGTTCTTC
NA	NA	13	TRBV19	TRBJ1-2	CASSIQFRSGYTF	TGTGCCAGTAGTATTCAATTTCGGAGCGGCTACACCTTC
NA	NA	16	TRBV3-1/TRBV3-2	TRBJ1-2	CASSQAANSVFYGYTF	TGTGCCAGCAGCCAAGCGGCAAACAGTGTTTTCTATGGCTACACCTTC
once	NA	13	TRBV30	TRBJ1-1	CAWSVSGSTEAFF	TGTGCCTGGAGTGTCAGCGGGAGCACTGAAGCTTTCTTT
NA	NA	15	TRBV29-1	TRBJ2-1	CSVPNRMGYYNEQFF	TGCAGCGTACCCAACAGGATGGGATACTACAATGAGCAGTTCTTC
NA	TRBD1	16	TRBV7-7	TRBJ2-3	CASSPQTGGGTDTQYF	TGTGCTAGCAGCCCCCAGACAGGGGGCGGCACAGATACGCAGTATTTT
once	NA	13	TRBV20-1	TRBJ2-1	CSASTSPYNEQFF	TGCAGTGCTAGTACTTCCCCGTACAATGAGCAGTTCTTC
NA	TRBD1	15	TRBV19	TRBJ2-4	CASRGQILAKNIQYF	TGTGCCAGTAGGGGACAGATCCTAGCCAAAAACATTCAGTACTTC
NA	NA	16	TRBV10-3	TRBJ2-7	CAISDPKGGESYEQYF	TGTGCCATCAGTGACCCTAAAGGGGGGGAGAGCTACGAGCAGTACTTC
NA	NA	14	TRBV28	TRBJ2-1	CAAEGPSKAEGQFF	TGTGCCGCGGAGGGACCCTCAAAGGCAGAAGGGCAGTTCTTC
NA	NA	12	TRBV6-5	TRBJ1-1	CASITTEAEAFF	TGTGCCAGCATTACGACAGAGGCTGAAGCTTTCTTT
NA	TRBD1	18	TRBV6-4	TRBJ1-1	CASSAKREDRGPHTEAFF	TGTGCCAGCAGTGCCAAAAGAGAAGACAGGGGGCCCCACACTGAAGCTTTCTTT
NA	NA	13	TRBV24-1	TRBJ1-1	CATSDFHYTEAFF	TGTGCCACCAGTGATTTTCACTACACTGAAGCTTTCTTT
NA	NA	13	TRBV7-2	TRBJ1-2	CASSPQGSYGYTF	TGTGCCAGCAGCCCCCAGGGGTCCTATGGCTACACCTTC
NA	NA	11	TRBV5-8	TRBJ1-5	CASKLNQPQHF	TGTGCCAGCAAACTAAATCAGCCCCAGCATTTT
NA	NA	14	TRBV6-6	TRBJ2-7	CASSLEEVPYEQYF	TGTGCCAGCAGTCTCGAGGAGGTTCCCTACGAGCAGTACTTC
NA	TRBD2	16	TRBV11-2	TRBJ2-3	CASSPGLAGGVDTQYF	TGTGCCAGCAGCCCCGGCCTAGCGGGGGGGGTAGATACGCAGTATTTT
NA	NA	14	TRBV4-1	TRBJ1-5	CASSQAGGYEPQHF	TGCGCCAGCAGCCAAGCCGGGGGGTATGAGCCCCAGCATTTT
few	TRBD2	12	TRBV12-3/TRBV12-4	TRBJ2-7	CASSPRGVEQYF	TGTGCCAGCAGTCCCCGGGGGGTGGAGCAGTACTTC
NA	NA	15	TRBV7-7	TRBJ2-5	CASSLTEGLGETQYF	TGTGCCAGCAGCTTGACGGAGGGATTAGGCGAGACCCAGTACTTC
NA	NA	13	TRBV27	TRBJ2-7	CASSLSPWSEQYF	TGTGCCAGCAGTTTATCCCCATGGAGCGAGCAGTACTTC
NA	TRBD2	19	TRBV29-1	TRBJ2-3	CSVRSRGLAGGKSTDTQYF	TGCAGCGTTCGGTCGAGGGGACTAGCGGGGGGGAAGAGCACAGATACGCAGTATTTT
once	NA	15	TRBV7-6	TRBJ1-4	CASSLAGETNEKLFF	TGTGCCAGCAGCTTAGCCGGAGAAACTAATGAAAAACTGTTTTTT
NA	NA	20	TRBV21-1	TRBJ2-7	CASTTGVATGKKINSYEQYF	TGTGCCAGCACTACAGGGGTTGCCACCGGAAAAAAGATTAACTCCTACGAGCAGTACTTC
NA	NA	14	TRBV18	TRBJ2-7	CASSQSRGPYEQYF	TGTGCCAGCTCTCAGAGCAGGGGCCCCTACGAGCAGTACTTC
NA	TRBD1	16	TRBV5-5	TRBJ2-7	CASSLVLGQAIREQYF	TGTGCCAGCAGCTTGGTATTGGGACAGGCCATTAGGGAGCAGTACTTC